These 3 T cell receptor beta chains originate from one sample sequenced in a study of early stage breast cancer tumors. Assay used: immunoSEQ multiplex PCR; TCRdb lists only in-frame clones, some missing. The profile covers tens of thousands of clones, with about 80% appearing a single time and over 9.5% taken by the ten largest. Sequenced input: blood. All receptors derive from a person in their 60s with breast cancer.

CDR3 sequence (DNA): TGTGCCAGCAGAAAGGGGGGGCGCGGGACTGAAGCTTTCTTT. It codes for CASRKGGRGTEAFF. The J gene is TRBJ1-1, the V gene TRBV6-5, with D possibly TRBD1 on 6 matching bases. The CDR3 consists of 14 residues. Germline V lookup: CDR1 MNHEY, CDR2 SVGAGI. V lost 6 bases and J 5 bases, leaving 16 bases between the germline ends.

The V call is TRBV7-9, the J call TRBJ2-6, with TRBD2 matching over 9 bases. This CDR3 region has 18 residues. The junction had 9 bases not matched to a gene; V was cut back by 3 bases and J by 3 bases. Germline V CDR1 and CDR2: SEHNR, FQNEAQ (reference sequence). Here the CDR3 DNA reads TGTGCCAGCAGCTTTACTAGCGGGCGCCGGGATGGGGCCAACGTCCTGACTTTC. This translates into CASSFTSGRRDGANVLTF.

This sequence joins TRBV6-1 and TRBJ2-1; 9 positions agree with TRBD2. V lost 4 bases and J lost 8; bases outside the gene matches: 6. Per germline, CDR1 MNHNS and CDR2 SASEGT. CDR3 size: 14 residues. CDR3 protein: CASSVSGGRDEQFF. The CDR3 DNA reads TGTGCCAGCAGTGTTAGCGGGGGTAGGGATGAGCAGTTCTTC.